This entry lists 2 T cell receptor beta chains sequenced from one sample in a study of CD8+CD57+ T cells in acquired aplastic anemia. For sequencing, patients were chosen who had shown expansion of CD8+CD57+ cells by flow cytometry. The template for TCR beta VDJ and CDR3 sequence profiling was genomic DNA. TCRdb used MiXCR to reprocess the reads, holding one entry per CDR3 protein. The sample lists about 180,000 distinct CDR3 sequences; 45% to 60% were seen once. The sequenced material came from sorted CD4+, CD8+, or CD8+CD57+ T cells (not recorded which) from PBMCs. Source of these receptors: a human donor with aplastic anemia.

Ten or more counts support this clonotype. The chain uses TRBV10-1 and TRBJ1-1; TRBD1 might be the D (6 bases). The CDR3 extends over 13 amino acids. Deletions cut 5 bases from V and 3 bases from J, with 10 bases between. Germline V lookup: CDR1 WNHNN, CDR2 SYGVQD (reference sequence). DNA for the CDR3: TGCGCCAGCAGTACAGGGTGGGACACTGAAGCTTTCTTT. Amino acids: CASSTGWDTEAFF.

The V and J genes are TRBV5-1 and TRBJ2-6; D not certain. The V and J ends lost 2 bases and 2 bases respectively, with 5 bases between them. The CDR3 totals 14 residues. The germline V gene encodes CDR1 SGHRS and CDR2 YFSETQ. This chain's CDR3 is CASSFATGANVLTF. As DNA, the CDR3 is TGCGCCAGCAGCTTTGCTACTGGGGCCAACGTCCTGACTTTC.